This T cell receptor beta chain derives from a study of lymphopenia after photon versus proton radiotherapy. Study findings and constraints: Better survival with proton therapy was suggested as possible, not demonstrated.

The method was immunoSEQ multiplex PCR; TCRdb's version includes in-frame clones alone and lacks a portion of them. The sample contains 150,000 to 200,000 clones, around 85% of which appear only once. Regarding this clone: Its antigen is still unknown.

Germline V gives CDR1 GTSNPN, CDR2 SVGIG (reference sequence). The CDR3 runs to 12 residues. Trimming took 1 base from V and 4 from J, leaving 7 bases between them. V gene TRBV30 combines with J gene TRBJ1-2, with D unresolved. The origin of this receptor is a man aged 50 to 60 with gastric cancer. Sequencing used peripheral blood, obtained from a patient treated with photon-based radiotherapy. The CDR3 spells CAWSEGPYGYTF. In DNA, the CDR3 is TGTGCCTGGAGTGAAGGTCCCTATGGCTACACCTTC.